This T cell receptor beta chain was sequenced in a study of metastatic and nonmetastatic thyroid tumors. Findings of the study overall: As reported, TCR beta diversity in blood and tumor was significantly higher in malignant thyroid tumors than in benign nodules.

All patients were treatment-naive before thyroid surgery. This clone was seen at least ten times. Its specificity is unknown. This could be a read error, since a much larger clone is one nucleotide away. The CDR3 is made up of 14 amino acids. CDR1 is MGHDK and CDR2 is SYGVNS in the germline V gene. In the source study's methods: The study's classifier, a distant-metastasis tool for papillary thyroid cancer, was built using CDR3 differences across clinicopathological groups. TCRdb reanalyzed the PCR reads with MiXCR. Clone size and V and J calls follow TCRdb, not the original study. The data show about 6,500 clones, approximately 34% seen once.

The chain couples TRBV25-1 to TRBJ1-4, with unresolved D. Material for sequencing was adjacent normal tissue. This receptor was taken from a female donor with papillary thyroid cancer or a benign thyroid nodule (not recorded which). Some clones in this sample may be carry-over from other donors' samples. As DNA, the CDR3 is TGTGCCAGCAGTGAACCCCGGGCAGATGAAAAACCGTTTTTT. Its translation: CASSEPRADEKPFF.